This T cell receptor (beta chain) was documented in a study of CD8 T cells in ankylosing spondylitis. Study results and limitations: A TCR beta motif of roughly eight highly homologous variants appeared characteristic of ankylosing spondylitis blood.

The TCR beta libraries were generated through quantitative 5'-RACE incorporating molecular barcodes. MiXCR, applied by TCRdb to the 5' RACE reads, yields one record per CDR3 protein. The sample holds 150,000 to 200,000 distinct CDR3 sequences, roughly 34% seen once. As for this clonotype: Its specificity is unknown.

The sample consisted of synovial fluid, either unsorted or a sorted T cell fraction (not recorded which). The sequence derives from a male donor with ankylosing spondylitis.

CDR3 nucleotides: TGTGCCAGCAGCTTAGTACAGCAAAATTCACCCCTCCACTTT. Its protein is CASSLVQQNSPLHF. This chain joins TRBV11-2 and TRBJ1-6; no clear D gene. The length of the CDR3 is 14 residues. Germline CDR1 is SGHAT and CDR2 is FQNNGV. V gave up 1 base and J gave up 7 bases, with 8 bases separating them.